The TCR beta chain under discussion was sequenced for a study of vaccination effects on CD4 cells after COVID-19. A word on this clone: Its specificity is unknown.

TCRdb keeps only in-frame clones here, not all; method: immunoSEQ multiplex PCR. The sample lists around 20,000 clones, roughly 70% occurring once. Between the trimmed V and J ends, which lost 5 bases and 8 bases, there was a span of 24 bases. Per germline, CDR1 SGHTA and CDR2 FQGNSA. This CDR3 contains 16 residues. Sequencing was preceded by expansion of antigen-specific CD4+ T cells with viral peptide pools in the ViraFEST assay. Subsequent to approximately 9 days of culture, CD4+ T cells were isolated. The person's infection with SARS-CoV-2, confirmed by PCR, took place between March and December 2020.

J is TRBJ1-2 and V is TRBV7-2, with a tentative D call TRBD1 (5 bases). The TCR sequence derives from a human donor who had a prior SARS-CoV-2 infection. The sample in question was CD4+ T cells from PBMCs cultured with a peptide pool, obtained before COVID-19 vaccination. CDR3 sequence: CASSTPSGPLGEGYTF. CDR3 in DNA: TGTGCCAGCAGCACCCCCTCTGGCCCCTTGGGGGAAGGCTACACCTTC.